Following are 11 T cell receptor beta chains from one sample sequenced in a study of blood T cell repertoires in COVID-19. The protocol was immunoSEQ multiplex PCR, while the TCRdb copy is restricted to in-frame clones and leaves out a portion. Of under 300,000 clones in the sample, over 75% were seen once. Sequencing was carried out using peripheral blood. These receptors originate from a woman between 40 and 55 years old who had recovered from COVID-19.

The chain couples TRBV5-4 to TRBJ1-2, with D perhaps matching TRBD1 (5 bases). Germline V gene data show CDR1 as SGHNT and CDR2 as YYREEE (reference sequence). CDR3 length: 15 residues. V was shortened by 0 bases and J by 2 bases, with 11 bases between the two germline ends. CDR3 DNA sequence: TGTGCCAGCAGCTTGGAGGGGCGGTTAAACTATGGCTACACCTTC. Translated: CASSLEGRLNYGYTF.

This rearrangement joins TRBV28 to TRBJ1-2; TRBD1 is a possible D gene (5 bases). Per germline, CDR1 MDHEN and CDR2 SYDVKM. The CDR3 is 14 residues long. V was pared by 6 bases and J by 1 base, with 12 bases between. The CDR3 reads CASSLAGINYGYTF. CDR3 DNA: TGTGCCAGCAGCCTCGCAGGGATTAACTATGGCTACACCTTC.

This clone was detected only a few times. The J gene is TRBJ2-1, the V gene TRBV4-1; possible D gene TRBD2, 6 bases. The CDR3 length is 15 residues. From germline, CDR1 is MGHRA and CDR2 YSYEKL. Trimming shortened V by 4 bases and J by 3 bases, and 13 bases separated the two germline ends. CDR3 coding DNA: TGCGCCAGCAGCCCCGGAGGGCTGGTCTACAATGAGCAGTTCTTC. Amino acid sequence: CASSPGGLVYNEQFF.

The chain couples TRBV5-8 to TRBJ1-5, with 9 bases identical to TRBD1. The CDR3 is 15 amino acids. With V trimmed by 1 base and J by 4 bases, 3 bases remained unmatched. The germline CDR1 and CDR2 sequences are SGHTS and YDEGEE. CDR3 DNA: TGTGCCAGCAGCTTGTGGGGACAGGGAAATCAGCCCCAGCATTTT. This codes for CASSLWGQGNQPQHF.

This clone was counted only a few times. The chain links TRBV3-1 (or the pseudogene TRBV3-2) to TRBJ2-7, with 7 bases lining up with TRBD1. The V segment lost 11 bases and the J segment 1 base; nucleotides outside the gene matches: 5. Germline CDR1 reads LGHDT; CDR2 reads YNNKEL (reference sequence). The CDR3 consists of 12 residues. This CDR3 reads CASYRGSYEQYF. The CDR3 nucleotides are TGTGCCTCGTACAGGGGATCCTACGAGCAGTACTTC.

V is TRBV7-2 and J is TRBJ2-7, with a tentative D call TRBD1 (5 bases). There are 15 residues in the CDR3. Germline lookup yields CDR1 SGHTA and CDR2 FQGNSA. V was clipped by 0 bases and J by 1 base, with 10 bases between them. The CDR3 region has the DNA TGTGCCAGCAGCTTAGCCGGCAGGGCGTCCTACGAGCAGTACTTC. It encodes CASSLAGRASYEQYF.

Here the CDR3 DNA reads TGTGCCAGCAGGTCTGGACAGTACGAGCAGTACTTC. Amino acid sequence: CASRSGQYEQYF. V gene TRBV12-3 or TRBV12-4 combines with J gene TRBJ2-7; maybe TRBD1 (6 bases). Trimming left V 6 bases short and J 4 bases short, with 10 bases between. There are 12 residues in the CDR3.

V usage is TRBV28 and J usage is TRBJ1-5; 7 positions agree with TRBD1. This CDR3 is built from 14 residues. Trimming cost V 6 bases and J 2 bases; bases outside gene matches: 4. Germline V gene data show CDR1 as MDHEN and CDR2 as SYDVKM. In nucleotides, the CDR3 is TGTGCCAGCAGGGTGCAGGGGGGCAATCAGCCCCAGCATTTT. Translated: CASRVQGGNQPQHF.

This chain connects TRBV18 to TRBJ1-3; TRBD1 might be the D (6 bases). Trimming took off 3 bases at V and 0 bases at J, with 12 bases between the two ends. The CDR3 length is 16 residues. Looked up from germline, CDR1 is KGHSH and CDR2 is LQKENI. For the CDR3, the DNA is TGTGCCAGCTCACCGGGGGCTCCTCTCTCTGGAAACACCATATATTTT. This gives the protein CASSPGAPLSGNTIYF.

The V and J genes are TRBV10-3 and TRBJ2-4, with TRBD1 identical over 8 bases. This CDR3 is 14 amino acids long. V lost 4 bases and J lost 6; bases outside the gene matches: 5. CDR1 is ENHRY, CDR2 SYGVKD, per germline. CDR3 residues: CAISAVGQGNIQYF. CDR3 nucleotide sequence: TGTGCCATCAGTGCGGTTGGACAGGGAAACATTCAGTACTTC.

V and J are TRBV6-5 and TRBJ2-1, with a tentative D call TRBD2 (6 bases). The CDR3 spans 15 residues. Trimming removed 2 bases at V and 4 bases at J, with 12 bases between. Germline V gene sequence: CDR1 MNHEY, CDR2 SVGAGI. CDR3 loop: CASSYIADPYNEQFF. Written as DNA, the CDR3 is TGTGCCAGCAGTTACATAGCGGACCCGTACAATGAGCAGTTCTTC.